This T cell receptor beta chain was found in a study of OX40 agonist ivuxolimab in advanced cancers. Findings and caveats of the study: Among T cells, CD8+ cells averaged more expanded clones than CD4+ cells.

With regard to this clone: As yet, its antigen is unknown.

The V end was cut by 5 bases, the J end by 7 bases, with 9 bases between. The CDR3 runs 12 residues. Germline CDR1 reads MDHEN; CDR2 reads SYDVKM. TCRdb keeps only in-frame clones here, not all; method: immunoSEQ multiplex PCR. The repertoire includes tens of thousands of clones, around 90% of them detected once, and approximately 10% sits in the top ten. This specimen was CD4+ or CD8+ T cells sorted from blood, taken in a trial of the OX40 agonist ivuxolimab. The clonotype comes from an adult with an advanced solid tumor such as melanoma, head and neck, liver or kidney cancer. The chain has TRBV28 and TRBJ2-1, with a weak D call TRBD2 (6 bases). The CDR3 region is CASSPGRNEQFF. The CDR3 DNA sequence: TGTGCCAGCAGTCCTGGGAGGAATGAGCAGTTCTTC.